These T cell receptor beta chains were read from a single sample in a study of graft-versus-host responses after intestinal transplantation. Profiled with immunoSEQ multiplex PCR; TCRdb holds only in-frame clones, not every one. The table includes under 130,000 clones, approximately 93% detected once. Their antigens are not known. Material: unstimulated CD8+ T cells sorted from spleen or lymph node cells, obtained before intestinal transplant. These receptors all come from a human donor who received an intestinal transplant. CDR3s leave out the opening cysteine and the closing phenylalanine or tryptophan. Part of the rows lack a size; the others show once, few, many or a class for expanded clones.

v_call clone_size cdr3_aa
TRBV6-4 NA ASSDSPN
TRBV7-9 NA ASSSRLYEQY
TRBV12-5 NA ASGLAGRTTGNTIY
TRBV14 NA ASSQTRGRFYEQF
TRBV5-6 NA ASSFATSGFYNEQF
TRBV7-9 NA ASILSGGAGETQY
TRBV7-9 NA ASSSSGGAVGELF
TRBV12-5 NA ASGPGPGLNEKLF
TRBV27 NA ASSPEGIQPQH
TRBV27 NA ASSRFGGLGETQY
TRBV2 NA ASSEAQGYETEAF
TRBV7-9 NA ASRDPAGGYT
TRBV7-3 NA ASSLALAREQF
TRBV6-6 NA ASRTLAGGNNEQF
TRBV30 NA AWAWGTVGNTIY
TRBV9 NA ASSVTDATTYGYT
TRBV5-1 once ASSLTGEQY
TRBV6-5 once ASSRGRPLGQPQH
TRBV14 once ASSPGGYYGYT
TRBV29-1 NA SVGLDRGYEQY
TRBV4-1 NA ASSPRTSWGRETQY
TRBV7-9 NA ASSFGNSEQY
TRBV7-9 NA ASSNRRQEQF
TRBV27 once ASSEEGNEQY
TRBV2 once ASSEGNEQY
TRBV10-2 NA ASSESREVEEQF
TRBV6-1 few ASSEGGETEETQY
TRBV4-1 NA ASSHTNYNEQF
TRBV9 NA ASSVGDSPFAGEQY
TRBV29-1 NA SVSRDIYYEQY
TRBV11-2 NA ASSSSTINEQF
TRBV13 NA ASSPSPGTFYDYT
TRBV6-1 NA ASSERGVLGTDTQY
TRBV30 NA AWRSGGPYNEQF
TRBV29-1 NA SVGTGAGGPEQF
TRBV21-1 few GIGQGRSSPLH